This T cell receptor beta chain was captured in a study of metastatic and nonmetastatic thyroid tumors. The V end was cut by 0 bases, the J end by 5 bases, with 11 bases between. This CDR3 spans 14 amino acids. Germline CDR1 reads SGHRS; CDR2 reads YFSETQ. Among the patients, none had received any treatment before thyroid surgery. TCRdb re-clonotyped the PCR reads via MiXCR. The sample lists tens of thousands of clones, 20% occurring once. As regards this clone: The missing conserved phenylalanine or tryptophan at the end of this CDR3 makes a read error likely.

The specimen was blood. The TCR was taken from a female donor with papillary thyroid cancer or a benign thyroid nodule (not recorded which). Some clones in this sample may be carry-over from other donors' samples. V usage is TRBV5-1 and J usage is TRBJ1-2, with D uncertain. The CDR3 protein is CASSLEVLPYGYTL. CDR3 sequence (DNA): TGCGCCAGCAGCTTGGAAGTGTTGCCGTATGGCTACACCCTC.